This T cell receptor beta chain appears in the sequencing data of a study of PD-1 blockade in classical Hodgkin lymphoma. Looking at the study overall: Nivolumab 3 mg/kg was given intravenously every 2 weeks. Findings and limits, study-wide: According to reports, newly diagnosed patients had lower baseline TCR diversity than healthy donors, and relapsed/refractory patients had lower baseline TCR diversity still.

For this clone: Its specificity is unknown.

Germline CDR1 is GTSNPN and CDR2 is SVGIG (reference sequence). The CDR3 totals 12 residues. V lost 7 bases, J lost 2 bases, and 11 bases lay in between. The time point is: cycle 4 day 1 (C4D1), after five to seven weeks of nivolumab. All the patients suffered relapse after autologous stem cell transplantation, and brentuximab vedotin exposure differed. Complete response, partial response or progressive disease was recorded as best response. Using immunoSEQ multiplex PCR, the repertoire was profiled, and TCRdb retains in-frame clones only, with some absent. The table has about 85,000 clones, about nine tenths seen once; the top ten hold roughly 3%.

This clonotype was obtained from a human donor with classical Hodgkin lymphoma. This rearrangement joins TRBV30 to TRBJ1-2; D uncertain. Sequencing was performed on peripheral blood mononuclear cells (PBMCs), taken before the fourth cycle of nivolumab. CDR3 DNA sequence: TGTGCCTTCCCGGCCAAGAACTATGGCTACACCTTC. Translating gives CAFPAKNYGYTF.